This T cell receptor beta chain stems from a study of blood T cell repertoires in COVID-19. Looking at the study overall: The study drew acute and convalescent COVID-19 samples from the United States, Italy and Spain. The cDNA or gDNA used as material had been derived from T cells, B-cell-depleted T cells, or PBMCs.

Authors' data handling: Counts of nucleated cells, estimated from reference gene primer amplification, were obtained. Here immunoSEQ multiplex PCR was the method, and the copy in TCRdb shows in-frame clones only, minus some. V, J and clone size are those of that table, while D and trimming were read from the DNA. The profile shows some 150,000 clones, around nine tenths of them singletons. With V trimmed by 5 bases and J by 1 base, 5 bases remained unmatched. The CDR3 extends over 15 amino acids. The germline gives CDR1 MNHEY, CDR2 SVGAGI. The TCR sequence derives from a man in his fifties or sixties with active or convalescent COVID-19. V and J are TRBV6-5 and TRBJ1-1; 9 bases are shared with TRBD1. The sample was peripheral blood. CDR3 in DNA: TGTGCCAGCAGTACCCGGGACAGGGCGAACACTGAAGCTTTCTTT. Protein: CASSTRDRANTEAFF.